Listed below are T cell receptor beta chains from one sample, sequenced in a study of blood T cell repertoires in COVID-19. Some clones are missing from TCRdb's copy, which holds only in-frame ones; the method was immunoSEQ multiplex PCR. The sample lists more than 400,000 clones; approximately 85% were seen once. Sequenced input: peripheral blood. The source is a human donor in a cohort sampled during active COVID-19. Each CDR3 is given with its conserved first and last residue. D genes are given only for firm matches. For some rows the clone size is stated as once, few or many, or as a class when expanded; others skip it.

TRBJ2-7 | TRBD2 | - | TRBV15 | 18 | TGTGCCACCAGCAGAGATTGGCTAGCGGGACTTCGCTCCTACGAGCAGTACTTC | CATSRDWLAGLRSYEQYF
TRBJ1-5 | - | - | TRBV7-2 | 16 | TGTGCCAGCAGCTTATTGGGGACACCTAGCAATCAGCCCCAGCATTTT | CASSLLGTPSNQPQHF
TRBJ2-5 | TRBD2 | - | TRBV5-6 | 15 | TGTGCCAGCAGCCGTCTAGCGGGAATGGTGGAGACCCAGTACTTC | CASSRLAGMVETQYF
TRBJ2-1 | TRBD2 | - | TRBV5-6 | 16 | TGTGCCAGCAGCTCTCAACCGGGACTAGGTTACAATGAGCAGTTCTTC | CASSSQPGLGYNEQFF
TRBJ2-6 | TRBD1 | - | TRBV7-9 | 19 | TGTGCCAGCAGCCCCGGGGGTTTCGGGACAGGGGGCGAAGTCTACGTCCTGACTTTC | CASSPGGFGTGGEVYVLTF
TRBJ1-2 | TRBD1 | - | TRBV29-1 | 15 | TGCAGCGTTGAAGAAAACAGGGGGCAACCCTCTGGCTACACCTTC | CSVEENRGQPSGYTF
TRBJ2-3 | TRBD1 | - | TRBV28 | 15 | TGTGCCAGCAGTTCCGGGGGACAGGCTTTGCGTACGCAGTATTTT | CASSSGGQALRTQYF
TRBJ1-2 | - | - | TRBV7-2 | 16 | TGTGCCAGCGCGTCGAGGGGGGGAGAGGCTAACTATGGCTACACCTTC | CASASRGGEANYGYTF
TRBJ2-1 | - | - | TRBV6-5 | 13 | TGTGCCAGCCGAGAGGGGGATTACAATGAGCAGTTCTTC | CASREGDYNEQFF
TRBJ1-2 | - | - | TRBV28 | 13 | TGTGCCAGCAGCATAAGCGCAAACTATGGCTACACCTTC | CASSISANYGYTF
TRBJ1-1 | - | - | TRBV6-2/TRBV6-3 | 14 | TGTGCCAGCAGTTACGCTCGGGTGAACACTGAAGCTTTCTTT | CASSYARVNTEAFF
TRBJ2-3 | TRBD2 | - | TRBV27 | 17 | TGTGCCAGCAGTTTTCCCGGACTAGCGGGAAACGCAGATACGCAGTATTTT | CASSFPGLAGNADTQYF
TRBJ1-2 | - | few | TRBV20-1 | 11 | TGCAGTGCTAGAGAAGGGGTTGGCTACACCTTC | CSAREGVGYTF
TRBJ1-4 | - | - | TRBV28 | 15 | TGTGCCAGCAGTTCACCGGGAGGGGATACTGAAAAACTGTTTTTT | CASSSPGGDTEKLFF